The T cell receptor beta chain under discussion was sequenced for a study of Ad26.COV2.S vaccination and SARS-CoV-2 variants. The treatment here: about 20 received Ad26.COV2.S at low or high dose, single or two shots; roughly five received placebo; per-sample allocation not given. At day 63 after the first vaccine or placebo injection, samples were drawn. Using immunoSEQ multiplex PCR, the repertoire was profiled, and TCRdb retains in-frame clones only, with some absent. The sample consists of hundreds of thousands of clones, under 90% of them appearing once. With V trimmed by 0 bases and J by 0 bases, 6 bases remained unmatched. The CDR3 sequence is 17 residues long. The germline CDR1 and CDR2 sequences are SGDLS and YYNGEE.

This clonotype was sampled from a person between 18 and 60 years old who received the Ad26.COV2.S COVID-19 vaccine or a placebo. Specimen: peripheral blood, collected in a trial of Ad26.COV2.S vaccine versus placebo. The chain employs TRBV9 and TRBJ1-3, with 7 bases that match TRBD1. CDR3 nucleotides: TGTGCCAGCAGCGTAGGGGGACAGTTCCTCTCTGGAAACACCATATATTTT. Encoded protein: CASSVGGQFLSGNTIYF.